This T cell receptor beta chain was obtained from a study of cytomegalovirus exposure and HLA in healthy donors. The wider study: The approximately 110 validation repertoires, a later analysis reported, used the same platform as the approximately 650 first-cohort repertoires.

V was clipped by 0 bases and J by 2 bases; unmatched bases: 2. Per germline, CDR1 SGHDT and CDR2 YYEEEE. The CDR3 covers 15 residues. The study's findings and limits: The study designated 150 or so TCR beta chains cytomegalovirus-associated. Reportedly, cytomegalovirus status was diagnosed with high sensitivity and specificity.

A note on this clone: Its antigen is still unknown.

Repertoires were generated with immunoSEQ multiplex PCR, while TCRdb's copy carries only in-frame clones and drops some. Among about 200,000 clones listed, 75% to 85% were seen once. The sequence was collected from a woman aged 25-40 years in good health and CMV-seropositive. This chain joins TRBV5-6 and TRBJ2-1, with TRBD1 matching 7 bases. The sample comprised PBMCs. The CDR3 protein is CASSLEGQAYNEQFF. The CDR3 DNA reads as TGTGCCAGCAGCTTGGAAGGACAGGCCTACAATGAGCAGTTCTTC. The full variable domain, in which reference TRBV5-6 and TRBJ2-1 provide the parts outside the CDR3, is DAGVTQSPTHLIKTRGQQVTLRCSPKSGHDTVSWYQQALGQGPQFIFQYYEEEERQRGNFPDRFSGHQFPNYSSELNVNALLLGDSALYLCASSLEGQAYNEQFFGPGTRLTVL.